This T cell receptor beta chain originates from a study of cytomegalovirus exposure and HLA in healthy donors. Study context: There were 85 million or so unique TCRs (from HLA-typed donors) in an early data release. Regarding the study as a whole: Among the most significant clusters, several appeared linked to common viral pathogens in a later analysis. High specificity and sensitivity for cytomegalovirus status were reported for the classifier.

The PCR had 60 Vbeta and 13 Jbeta primers. The repertoire was sequenced with immunoSEQ multiplex PCR; TCRdb's copy has only in-frame clones and lacks some. Seen here are more than 140,000 clones, 75% to 80% observed once, and the top ten hold roughly 0.7%. V lost 7 bases and J lost 9; bases outside the gene matches: 10. Per germline, CDR1 LNHDA and CDR2 SQIVND (reference sequence). This CDR3 region has 15 residues. The sample holds one count of this clone. Its antigen is not known. Sequencing was performed on PBMCs. The source of this sequence is a male donor in good health and CMV-seronegative. The J gene is TRBJ1-6, the V gene TRBV19, with TRBD1 matching 9 bases. The CDR3 DNA reads as TGTGCCAGTACACTCACAGGGGGCTGGGGTTCACCCCTCCACTTT. Translated, it gives CASTLTGGWGSPLHF.